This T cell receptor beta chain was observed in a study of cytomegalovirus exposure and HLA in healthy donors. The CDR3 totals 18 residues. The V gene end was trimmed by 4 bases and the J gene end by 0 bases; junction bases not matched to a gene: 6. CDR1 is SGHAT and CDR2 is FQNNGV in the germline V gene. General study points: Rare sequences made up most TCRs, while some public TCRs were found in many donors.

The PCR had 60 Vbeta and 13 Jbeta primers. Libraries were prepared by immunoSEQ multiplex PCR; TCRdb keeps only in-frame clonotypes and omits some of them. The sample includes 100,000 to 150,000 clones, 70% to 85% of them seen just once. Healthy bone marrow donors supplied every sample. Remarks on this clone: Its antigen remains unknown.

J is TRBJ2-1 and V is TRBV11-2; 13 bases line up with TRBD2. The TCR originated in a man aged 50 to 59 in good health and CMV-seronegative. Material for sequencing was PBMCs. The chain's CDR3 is CASSWTSGGLSSYNEQFF. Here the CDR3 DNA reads TGTGCCAGCAGCTGGACTAGCGGGGGCCTAAGCTCCTACAATGAGCAGTTCTTC.